These 30 T cell receptor beta chains originate from one sample sequenced in a study of identifying expanded T cells in peripheral blood. Produced via immunoSEQ multiplex PCR; TCRdb's table is partial and in-frame only. The sample contains 120,000 or so clones, around four fifths of which appear only once. Material: blood. These receptor sequences come from a person aged 18 to 75 in good health.

As DNA, the CDR3 is TGTGCCAGCTCACCGCCGAACTCCTACGAGCAGTACTTC. Translated: CASSPPNSYEQYF. V gene TRBV18 combines with J gene TRBJ2-7; unclear D gene. CDR3 length: 13 residues. CDR1 and CDR2 (germline): KGHSH, LQKENI. V was pared by 3 bases and J by 0 bases, with 6 bases between.

This chain joins TRBV10-2 and TRBJ2-2; no clear D gene. CDR1 and CDR2 (germline): WSHSY, SAAADI. Trimming removed 6 bases at V and 0 bases at J, with 11 bases between. This CDR3 has 15 residues. CDR3 residues: CASRIEFANTGELFF. The CDR3 nucleotides are TGCGCCAGCAGAATTGAGTTCGCGAACACCGGGGAGCTGTTTTTT.

The chain has TRBV5-5 and TRBJ2-4; tentative D call: TRBD1 (6 bases). Germline CDR1 is SGHKS and CDR2 is YYEKEE (reference sequence). The CDR3 has 16 amino acids. V shed 3 bases and J shed 0 bases, with 13 bases lying between them. The CDR3 protein is CASSSRTEVAKNIQYF. The CDR3 DNA is TGTGCCAGCAGCTCCCGGACAGAGGTAGCCAAAAACATTCAGTACTTC.

The CDR3 loop is CASSGPTGRVVGNQPQHF. CDR3 DNA sequence: TGTGCCAGCAGTGGGCCGACAGGGAGGGTAGTTGGCAATCAGCCCCAGCATTTT. The chain couples TRBV6-4 to TRBJ1-5, with 7 nucleotides matching TRBD1. This CDR3 contains 18 residues. V lost 4 bases, J lost 2 bases, and 14 bases stayed unmatched. Germline lookup yields CDR1 MRHNA and CDR2 SNTAGT.

The V call is TRBV18, the J call TRBJ2-5; perhaps TRBD1 as D (5 bases). This CDR3 is built from 14 residues. CDR1 KGHSH and CDR2 LQKENI come from the germline V gene. V lost 2 bases, J lost 3 bases, and 10 bases lay in between. The CDR3 region has the DNA TGTGCCAGCTCACCAATAGGGGTGGAAGAGACCCAGTACTTC. This gives the protein CASSPIGVEETQYF.

The chain is built from TRBV27 and TRBJ1-1; D gene uncertain. Germline V CDR1 and CDR2: MNHEY, SMNVEV (reference sequence). CDR3 length: 12 residues. The ends were cut back, 3 bases at V and 5 bases at J, with 7 bases in the middle. The CDR3 is CASSFSGTEAFF. The CDR3 DNA is TGTGCCAGCAGTTTTTCAGGTACTGAAGCTTTCTTT.

The chain employs TRBV7-8 and TRBJ1-1, with 10 bases aligning to TRBD1. The CDR3 spans 16 residues. Trimming took 5 bases from V and 6 from J; bases not matched to a gene: 12. Germline loops: CDR1 SGHVS, CDR2 FQNEAQ. CDR3 nucleotide sequence: TGTGCCAGCAGCCTAACGGAGGGACAGGGGTTTCCTGAAGCTTTCTTT. This sequence encodes CASSLTEGQGFPEAFF.

The chain joins TRBV19 to TRBJ2-1; D is unresolved. Germline loops: CDR1 LNHDA, CDR2 SQIVND (reference sequence). The CDR3 is made up of 15 amino acids. The ends were cut back, 5 bases at V and 0 bases at J, with 11 bases in the middle. The CDR3 region is CASSVDTDSYNEQFF. The CDR3 nucleotides are TGTGCCAGTAGTGTCGACACCGACTCCTACAATGAGCAGTTCTTC.

CDR3 region: CASSLQGTTYEQYF. DNA for the CDR3: TGTGCCAGCAGCTTACAGGGGACTACCTACGAGCAGTACTTC. The chain joins TRBV11-2 to TRBJ2-7; TRBD2 might be the D (7 bases). V was cut by 2 bases and J by 2 bases, with 10 bases left in between. This CDR3 region has 14 residues. The germline CDR1 and CDR2 sequences are SGHAT and FQNNGV. The full variable domain, in which reference TRBV11-2 and TRBJ2-7 provide the parts outside the CDR3, is EAGVAQSPRYKIIEKRQSVAFWCNPISGHATLYWYQQILGQGPKLLIQFQNNGVVDDSQLPKDRFSAERLKGVDSTLKIQPAKLEDSAVYLCASSLQGTTYEQYFGPGTRLTVT.

The chain links TRBV11-3 to TRBJ2-7; possible D gene TRBD2, 5 bases. V lost 4 bases, J lost 4 bases, and 17 bases lay in between. CDR3 length: 15 amino acids. Germline CDR1 SGHNT, CDR2 YENEEA. The CDR3 region has the DNA TGTGCCAGCAGCTGGACCCGGAGGAGTTTTTACGAGCAGTACTTC. Protein product: CASSWTRRSFYEQYF.

This clone was picked up one time. The chain combines TRBV27 with TRBJ2-3; D gene ambiguous. The CDR3 extends over 12 amino acids. V was clipped by 4 bases and J by 3 bases, with 5 bases between them. Germline CDR1 and CDR2: MNHEY and SMNVEV (reference sequence). The CDR3 DNA is TGTGCCAGCAGTTCCCAAACAGATACGCAGTATTTT. This encodes CASSSQTDTQYF.

A single count supports this clone. The rearrangement joins TRBV18 to TRBJ1-3; no reliable D call. CDR1 is KGHSH and CDR2 is LQKENI in the germline V gene. V was pared by 3 bases and J by 0 bases, with 12 bases between. The CDR3 contains 16 residues. The CDR3 is CASSPGAIRSGNTIYF. The CDR3 nucleotides read TGTGCCAGCTCACCCGGAGCGATTCGCTCTGGAAACACCATATATTTT.

V usage is TRBV9 and J usage is TRBJ1-1, with D possibly being TRBD1 (6 bases). Trimming cost V 2 bases and J 2 bases, with 13 bases left between them. The CDR3 runs to 15 residues. From germline, CDR1 is SGDLS and CDR2 YYNGEE. The DNA of the CDR3 is TGTGCCAGCAGCGTCCGAGGAGGGGGTAACACTGAAGCTTTCTTT. Translating gives CASSVRGGGNTEAFF. Supplemented by reference TRBV9 and TRBJ1-1, the full variable domain reads DSGVTQTPKHLITATGQRVTLRCSPRSGDLSVYWYQQSLDQGLQFLIQYYNGEERAKGNILERFSAQQFPDLHSELNLSSLELGDSALYFCASSVRGGGNTEAFFGQGTRLTVV.

The count of this clone is one. J is TRBJ1-2 and V is TRBV4-3; perhaps TRBD1 as D (5 bases). The CDR3 totals 15 residues. Germline CDR1 and CDR2: LGHNA and YSLEER. The V gene lost 3 bases and the J gene lost 4 bases, with 15 bases spanning the gap. CDR3 loop: CASSHGTAEIYGYTF. Written as DNA, the CDR3 is TGCGCCAGCAGCCACGGGACGGCTGAAATCTATGGCTACACCTTC.

The V gene is TRBV11-3, the J gene TRBJ1-1; possibly TRBD1 for D (6 bases). CDR3 length: 16 residues. Trimming left V 3 bases short and J 0 bases short, with 14 bases between. Looked up from germline, CDR1 is SGHNT and CDR2 is YENEEA. The CDR3 region is CASSFRQDAMNTEAFF. The CDR3 DNA reads TGTGCCAGCAGCTTCAGACAGGATGCCATGAACACTGAAGCTTTCTTT.

This chain uses TRBV29-1 with TRBJ2-7, with D possibly called TRBD1 or TRBD2 (5 bases each). The CDR3 totals 12 residues. Deletions cut 7 bases from V and 2 bases from J, with 12 bases between. From germline, CDR1 is SQVTM and CDR2 ANQGSEA. The CDR3 protein is CSGGRNTYEQYF. DNA for the CDR3: TGCAGCGGGGGACGGAATACCTACGAGCAGTACTTC.

The chain employs TRBV7-9 and TRBJ2-1, with 8 bases aligning to TRBD1. There are 18 residues in the CDR3. The trim removed 5 bases at V and 4 bases at J, leaving 16 bases unmatched. Per the germline V gene, CDR1 is SEHNR and CDR2 is FQNEAQ (reference sequence). DNA for the CDR3: TGTGCCAGCAGCCAGCCCCCAGCCGGGACAGGTCCGTACAATGAGCAGTTCTTC. Its translation is CASSQPPAGTGPYNEQFF. The whole variable domain, filled in from reference TRBV7-9 and TRBJ2-1, reads DTGVSQNPRHKITKRGQNVTFRCDPISEHNRLYWYRQTLGQGPEFLTYFQNEAQLEKSRLLSDRFSAERPKGSFSTLEIQRTEQGDSAMYLCASSQPPAGTGPYNEQFFGPGTRLTVL.

The chain combines TRBV6-5 with TRBJ1-2, with D possibly TRBD1 on 5 matching bases. CDR1 and CDR2 from the germline V gene are MNHEY and SVGAGI. Between the trimmed V and J ends, which lost 2 bases and 5 bases, there was a span of 12 bases. This CDR3 contains 14 residues. This CDR3 reads CASSYRAGDYGYTF. DNA of the CDR3: TGTGCCAGCAGTTACCGGGCGGGGGATTATGGCTACACCTTC.

The chain uses TRBV7-9 and TRBJ1-5; maybe TRBD1 (5 bases). The CDR3 spans 13 residues. The V end lost 6 bases, the J end lost 7 bases, and 13 bases lay between the germline ends. Germline values: CDR1 SEHNR, CDR2 FQNEAQ (reference sequence). The CDR3 loop reads CASSKGTEQPQHF. The CDR3 DNA is TGTGCCAGCAGTAAGGGGACCGAACAGCCCCAGCATTTT.

This chain joins TRBV14 and TRBJ1-5; 8 positions agree with TRBD1. Germline V gene lookup returns CDR1 SGHDN and CDR2 FVKESK. V shed 2 bases and J 0 bases; nucleotides not matched to a gene: 15. This CDR3 region has 20 residues. The CDR3 DNA follows: TGTGCCAGCAGCCAAACTCGTAGGACAGGGCTTCGCTATAGCAATCAGCCCCAGCATTTT. Its translation is CASSQTRRTGLRYSNQPQHF.

This chain connects TRBV11-2 to TRBJ1-5, with a possible D match to TRBD1 (5 bases). The CDR3 totals 13 residues. V was shortened by 5 bases and J by 5 bases, with 10 bases between the two germline ends. Germline V lookup: CDR1 SGHAT, CDR2 FQNNGV. The CDR3 is CASSRDGDQPQHF. In nucleotides, the CDR3 is TGTGCCAGCAGCCGGGACGGAGATCAGCCCCAGCATTTT.

The rearrangement uses TRBV9 and TRBJ2-5, with 12 positions matching TRBD2. V trimming: 0 bases; J trimming: 3 bases; junction bases outside the gene matches: 3. Germline V gives CDR1 SGDLS, CDR2 YYNGEE. The CDR3 is made up of 16 amino acids. Written as DNA, the CDR3 is TGTGCCAGCAGCGTAGGGACTAGCGGGGCGAAAGAGACCCAGTACTTC. This encodes CASSVGTSGAKETQYF.

This sequence joins TRBV6-5 and TRBJ1-6; D might be TRBD1 (5 bases). This CDR3 contains 13 residues. V was shortened by 2 bases and J by 7 bases, with 6 bases between the two germline ends. Germline V gene sequence: CDR1 MNHEY, CDR2 SVGAGI. In DNA, the CDR3 is TGTGCCAGCAGTTACCCAGGGAATTCACCCCTCCACTTT. Encoded protein: CASSYPGNSPLHF.

The chain joins TRBV5-5 to TRBJ1-1, with no clear D. The germline CDR1 and CDR2 sequences are SGHKS and YYEKEE (reference sequence). The CDR3 length is 16 residues. The V and J ends lost 0 bases and 0 bases respectively, with 12 bases between them. Here the CDR3 DNA reads TGTGCCAGCAGCTTGGACGGGGTCCTTGTGAACACTGAAGCTTTCTTT. This sequence encodes CASSLDGVLVNTEAFF.

The rearrangement uses TRBV7-6 and TRBJ2-3, with D perhaps TRBD2 (7 bases). The CDR3 is made up of 15 amino acids. V lost 0 bases to trimming and J lost 2 bases, with 9 bases between them. Germline V CDR1 and CDR2: SGHVS, FNYEAQ. The CDR3 nucleotides read TGTGCCAGCAGCTTAGCGGCGGGGGCCACAGATACGCAGTATTTT. Amino acids: CASSLAAGATDTQYF.

CDR3 sequence: CASSKSRGVYGYTF. In DNA form, the CDR3 reads TGTGCCAGCAGTAAATCCAGGGGGGTCTATGGCTACACCTTC. The V gene is TRBV27, the J gene TRBJ1-2, with TRBD1 identical over 7 bases. Looked up from germline, CDR1 is MNHEY and CDR2 is SMNVEV (reference sequence). The CDR3 totals 14 residues. V gave up 5 bases and J gave up 4 bases; unmatched junction bases: 7.

This clone turned up a few times. V is TRBV5-4 and J is TRBJ1-1, with 9 nucleotides matching TRBD1. Germline trimming cut 4 bases from V and 4 bases from J; bases unmatched to any gene: 5. This CDR3 has 14 amino acids. The germline V gene has CDR1 SGHNT and CDR2 YYREEE (reference sequence). The CDR3 nucleotides are TGTGCCAGCAGCCCGGACAGGGGTATCACTGAAGCTTTCTTT. It yields the protein CASSPDRGITEAFF.

The rearrangement uses TRBV4-1 and TRBJ1-4, with 8 bases aligning to TRBD1. J gave up 8 bases and V 4 bases, and 9 bases lay outside the gene matches. Looked up from germline, CDR1 is MGHRA and CDR2 is YSYEKL. The CDR3 sequence is 15 residues long. CDR3 loop: CASSLQYRGEEKLFF. DNA of the CDR3: TGCGCCAGCAGCCTACAATACAGGGGGGAGGAAAAACTGTTTTTT.

V and J are TRBV4-1 and TRBJ2-2; a possible D gene is TRBD2 (6 bases). The CDR3 covers 15 residues. Trimming pared 4 bases from V and 1 base from J, leaving 10 bases between. Germline assignment: CDR1 MGHRA and CDR2 YSYEKL. The CDR3 DNA reads TGCGCCAGCAGCCCCCGGGACTGGAACACCGGGGAGCTGTTTTTT. Translating it yields CASSPRDWNTGELFF.

The V call is TRBV7-2, the J call TRBJ2-1, with 7 bases identical to TRBD2. In germline, CDR1 is SGHTA, CDR2 FQGNSA. The V and J ends lost 2 bases and 3 bases, in that order; junction bases with no gene match: 4. The CDR3 runs 15 residues. CDR3 residues: CASSLTAGDYNEQFF. The DNA of the CDR3 is TGTGCCAGCAGCTTAACGGCGGGAGACTACAATGAGCAGTTCTTC.